These T cell receptor beta chains were read from a single sample in a study of blood T cells in healthy people across ages. One entry per CDR3 protein, called by TCRdb with MiXCR from the 5' RACE reads. The data show about 1.6 million distinct CDR3 sequences, about 32% seen once. The sample consisted of blood. These receptor sequences come from a woman in her twenties or thirties in good health. Each CDR3 is given with its conserved first and last residue. The order of the fields is J gene, D gene, V gene, CDR3 length, clone size, CDR3 DNA, CDR3 protein. The D gene is left open where the match is weak. Clone size is stated in some rows and not others, as once, few, many or a class when expanded.

J: TRBJ2-5
D: .
V: TRBV18
length: 14
size: .
DNA: TGTGCCAGCTCACCCTCGACGGGGTTAGAGACCCAGTACTTC
CDR3: CASSPSTGLETQYF

J: TRBJ1-2
D: .
V: TRBV5-1
length: 15
size: few
DNA: TGCGCCAGCAGCTTTGAGGTGGACGGTAACTATGGCTACACCTTC
CDR3: CASSFEVDGNYGYTF

J: TRBJ2-3
D: .
V: TRBV7-2
length: 14
size: .
DNA: TGTGCCAGCAGCCCCCCGGGTGGGCGTAGTACGCAGTATTTT
CDR3: CASSPPGGRSTQYF

J: TRBJ2-3
D: .
V: TRBV28
length: 14
size: .
DNA: TGTGCCAGCACCCCGAGGGGTAGCACAGATACGCAGTATTTT
CDR3: CASTPRGSTDTQYF

J: TRBJ2-7
D: .
V: TRBV6-5
length: 15
size: .
DNA: TGTGCCAGCAGTCCGGGGGAATTCGGTAACTACGAGCAGTACTTC
CDR3: CASSPGEFGNYEQYF

J: TRBJ2-1
D: TRBD2
V: TRBV4-1
length: 15
size: few
DNA: TGCGCCAGCAGCCGCGGGACTAGCGATTACAATGAGCAGTTCTTC
CDR3: CASSRGTSDYNEQFF

J: TRBJ2-1
D: .
V: TRBV27
length: 15
size: .
DNA: TGTGCCAGCAGTTCCCCGCGGGCCGACTACAATGAGCAGTTCTTC
CDR3: CASSSPRADYNEQFF

J: TRBJ1-2
D: .
V: TRBV20-1
length: 14
size: few
DNA: TGCAGTGCTAGAGATAGAGGGGCTGCGTTTGGCTACACCTTC
CDR3: CSARDRGAAFGYTF

J: TRBJ2-5
D: .
V: TRBV29-1
length: 13
size: .
DNA: TGCAGCGTTGAAATTTCAGCTAAGGAGACCCAGTACTTC
CDR3: CSVEISAKETQYF

J: TRBJ2-5
D: TRBD1
V: TRBV20-1
length: 13
size: .
DNA: TGCAGTGCTAGGGACAGGGTCGAGGAGACCCAGTACTTC
CDR3: CSARDRVEETQYF

J: TRBJ2-7
D: .
V: TRBV10-3
length: 14
size: many
DNA: TGTGCCGTAAAAGACCCCCAGACAGACTACGAGCAGTACTTC
CDR3: CAVKDPQTDYEQYF

J: TRBJ2-7
D: .
V: TRBV18
length: 13
size: .
DNA: TGTGCCAGCTCACCCAATTCATACTACGAGCAGTACTTC
CDR3: CASSPNSYYEQYF

J: TRBJ2-7
D: TRBD2
V: TRBV20-1
length: 15
size: .
DNA: TGCAGTGCTAGGGGCCGGGGAGGGAAGATCGACGAGCAGTACTTC
CDR3: CSARGRGGKIDEQYF

J: TRBJ1-6
D: TRBD1
V: TRBV7-8
length: 15
size: .
DNA: TGTGCCAGCAGCAAGCTCCGGACAGGCGATTCACCCCTCCACTTT
CDR3: CASSKLRTGDSPLHF

J: TRBJ2-7
D: .
V: TRBV5-1
length: 14
size: .
DNA: TGCGCCAGCAGCTCCACAGTCAACTCCTACGAGCAGTACTTC
CDR3: CASSSTVNSYEQYF

J: TRBJ1-2
D: TRBD1
V: TRBV5-6
length: 14
size: .
DNA: TGTGCCAGCAGTCGGGACAGAGCGGCACGTGGCTACACCTTC
CDR3: CASSRDRAARGYTF

J: TRBJ1-2
D: TRBD1
V: TRBV11-1
length: 13
size: .
DNA: TGTGCCGGCAGCTTTGAGGGGGCCTATGGCTACACCTTC
CDR3: CAGSFEGAYGYTF

J: TRBJ2-1
D: TRBD1
V: TRBV2
length: 16
size: .
DNA: TGTGCCAGCAGTAAGACAGGGAATTTTGGCTACAATGAGCAGTTCTTC
CDR3: CASSKTGNFGYNEQFF

J: TRBJ2-7
D: TRBD2
V: TRBV28
length: 17
size: .
DNA: TGTGCCAGCAGTTTATGGACGAGCGGGAGTTTTTCCTACGAGCAGTACTTC
CDR3: CASSLWTSGSFSYEQYF

J: TRBJ1-5
D: .
V: TRBV13
length: 16
size: .
DNA: TGTGCCAGCAGCACCCGAGGAGGATCGAACAATCAGCCCCAGCATTTT
CDR3: CASSTRGGSNNQPQHF

J: TRBJ1-1
D: .
V: TRBV5-1
length: 14
size: .
DNA: TGCGCCAGCAGCAGAGAGGGCCCGAACACTGAAGCTTTCTTT
CDR3: CASSREGPNTEAFF

J: TRBJ2-7
D: .
V: TRBV20-1
length: 13
size: .
DNA: TGCAGTGCTAGGAAGGCCTCGGGCTACGAGCAGTACTTC
CDR3: CSARKASGYEQYF

J: TRBJ2-1
D: .
V: TRBV27
length: 14
size: .
DNA: TGTGCCAGCAAAAGGGCGGAACTCTACAATGAGCAGTTCTTC
CDR3: CASKRAELYNEQFF

J: TRBJ2-6
D: TRBD1
V: TRBV12-3/TRBV12-4
length: 20
size: .
DNA: TGTGCCAGCAGCCCAATGACCCGGACAGGGAAGGGCTCTGGGGCCAACGTCCTGACTTTC
CDR3: CASSPMTRTGKGSGANVLTF

J: TRBJ2-7
D: TRBD2
V: TRBV3-1
length: 14
size: few
DNA: TGTGCCAGCGCGCCCGGGAGGGGGGGCTACGAGCAGTACTTC
CDR3: CASAPGRGGYEQYF

J: TRBJ2-3
D: .
V: TRBV5-1
length: 14
size: .
DNA: TGCGCCAGCAGCTTGGATTGGGCCACAGATACGCAGTATTTT
CDR3: CASSLDWATDTQYF

J: TRBJ2-6
D: .
V: TRBV18
length: 12
size: .
DNA: TGTGCCAGCTCACTCACAAGTGACGTCCTGACTTTC
CDR3: CASSLTSDVLTF

J: TRBJ1-6
D: .
V: TRBV28
length: 15
size: .
DNA: TGTGCCAGCAGTTTGGTGGTGCAGGATTATTCACCCCTCCACTTT
CDR3: CASSLVVQDYSPLHF

J: TRBJ2-7
D: .
V: TRBV10-3
length: 13
size: few
DNA: TGTGCCATCAGAGGGGGACAACCCTACGAGCAGTACTTC
CDR3: CAIRGGQPYEQYF

J: TRBJ2-7
D: .
V: TRBV5-1
length: 15
size: few
DNA: TGCGCCAGCAGCTTGGGAGTGACCTACTCCTACGAGCAGTACTTC
CDR3: CASSLGVTYSYEQYF

J: TRBJ2-1
D: .
V: TRBV7-6
length: 16
size: few
DNA: TGTGCCAGCAGCCCACCGGGTTTGCTGCCCACCCATGAGCAGTTCTTC
CDR3: CASSPPGLLPTHEQFF

J: TRBJ1-1
D: .
V: TRBV5-1
length: 14
size: .
DNA: TGCGCCAGCAGGGAGCAAGGGGCGGTGGCTGAAGCTTTCTTT
CDR3: CASREQGAVAEAFF

J: TRBJ2-1
D: .
V: TRBV5-1
length: 16
size: few
DNA: TGCGCCAGCAGCCCGGACATCCAGGTCAGGCGCAGTGAGCAGTTCTTC
CDR3: CASSPDIQVRRSEQFF

J: TRBJ1-2
D: .
V: TRBV6-1
length: 15
size: .
DNA: TGTGCCAGCAGTGAAGCTGTCTCGGGGAACTATGGCTACACCTTC
CDR3: CASSEAVSGNYGYTF

J: TRBJ1-1
D: .
V: TRBV7-6
length: 13
size: .
DNA: TGTGCCAGCCGAGGACAGTTGGACACTGAAGCTTTCTTT
CDR3: CASRGQLDTEAFF

J: TRBJ2-7
D: .
V: TRBV5-1
length: 16
size: .
DNA: TGCGCCAGCAGCTTGGCGGGGGGACAACTAGGACGGGAGCAGTACTTC
CDR3: CASSLAGGQLGREQYF

J: TRBJ2-7
D: .
V: TRBV25-1
length: 14
size: few
DNA: TGTGCCAGCAGTGAATTCAAAGGGTCCTACGAGCAGTACTTC
CDR3: CASSEFKGSYEQYF

J: TRBJ2-5
D: TRBD1
V: TRBV9
length: 15
size: few
DNA: TGTGCCAGCAGCTCCCAGGACAGGACCCCGGTGACCCAGTACTTC
CDR3: CASSSQDRTPVTQYF

J: TRBJ2-3
D: TRBD2
V: TRBV27
length: 17
size: .
DNA: TGTGCCAGCAGTTACCTAAGGAGGAGCGGGAAGGGAGATATGCAGTATTTT
CDR3: CASSYLRRSGKGDMQYF

J: TRBJ1-3
D: .
V: TRBV7-2
length: 15
size: .
DNA: TGTGCCAGCAGCTTAGCCCATTCAGGCGGAAACACCATATATTTT
CDR3: CASSLAHSGGNTIYF

J: TRBJ2-1
D: TRBD2
V: TRBV7-2
length: 16
size: few
DNA: TGTGCCAGCAGCTTAGTTACGGGGGGAGGGTTGAATGAGCAGTTCTTC
CDR3: CASSLVTGGGLNEQFF

J: TRBJ2-3
D: TRBD2
V: TRBV7-9
length: 15
size: few
DNA: TGTGCCAGCAGTGTTAGCGGGGGGAACACAGATACGCAGTATTTT
CDR3: CASSVSGGNTDTQYF

J: TRBJ2-7
D: .
V: TRBV10-1
length: 15
size: .
DNA: TGCGCCAGCAGTCCCCGAGGCCAGCCGGGGGAGCGGCAGTACTTC
CDR3: CASSPRGQPGERQYF